This T cell receptor beta chain was recorded in a study of identical twins' blood T cells. CDR3 length equals 14 residues. Trimming pared 2 bases from V and 5 bases from J, leaving 12 bases between. Germline CDR1 and CDR2: MDHEN and SYDVKM. This clonotype turned up a few times. Its antigen is unidentified. Study results and limitations: Twin repertoire similarity may partly reflect shared environment.

TCRdb passed the 5' RACE reads through MiXCR, listing each CDR3 protein once. The sample lists 350,000 to 450,000 distinct CDR3 sequences, under 30% seen once, with 6.1% in the top ten. The source is a woman aged 18-49 years in good health. The V gene is TRBV28, the J gene TRBJ1-1, with a weak D call TRBD1 (5 bases). The specimen was PBMCs. This chain's CDR3 is CASSLTRVETEAFF. Here the CDR3 DNA reads TGTGCCAGCAGTTTAACCAGGGTAGAAACTGAAGCTTTCTTT.